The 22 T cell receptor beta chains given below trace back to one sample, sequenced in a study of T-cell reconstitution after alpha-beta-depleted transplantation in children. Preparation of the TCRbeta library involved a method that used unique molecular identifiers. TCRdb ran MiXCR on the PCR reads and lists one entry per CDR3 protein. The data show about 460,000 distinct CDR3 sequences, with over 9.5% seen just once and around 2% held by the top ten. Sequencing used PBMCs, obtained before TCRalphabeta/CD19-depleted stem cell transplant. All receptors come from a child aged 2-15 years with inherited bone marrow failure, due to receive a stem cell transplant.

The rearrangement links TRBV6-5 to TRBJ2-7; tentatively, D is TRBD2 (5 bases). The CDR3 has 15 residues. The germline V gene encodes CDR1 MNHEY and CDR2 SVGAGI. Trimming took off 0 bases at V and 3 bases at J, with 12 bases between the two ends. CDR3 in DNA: TGTGCCAGCAGTTACTCGTGGGAGAGCCTCTACGAGCAGTACTTC. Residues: CASSYSWESLYEQYF.

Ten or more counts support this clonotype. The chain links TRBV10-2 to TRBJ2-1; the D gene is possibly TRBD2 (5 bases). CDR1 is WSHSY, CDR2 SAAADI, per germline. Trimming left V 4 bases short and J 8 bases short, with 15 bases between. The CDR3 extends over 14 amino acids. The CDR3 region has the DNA TGCGCCAGCAGTGGGGTTCCGGGGTGGGATGAGCAGTTCTTC. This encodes CASSGVPGWDEQFF.

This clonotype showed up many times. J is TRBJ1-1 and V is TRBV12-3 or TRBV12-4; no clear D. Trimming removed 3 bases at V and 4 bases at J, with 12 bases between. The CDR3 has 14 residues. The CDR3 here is CASSLAGPVTEAFF. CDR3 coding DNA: TGTGCCAGCAGTTTGGCAGGTCCCGTCACTGAAGCTTTCTTT.

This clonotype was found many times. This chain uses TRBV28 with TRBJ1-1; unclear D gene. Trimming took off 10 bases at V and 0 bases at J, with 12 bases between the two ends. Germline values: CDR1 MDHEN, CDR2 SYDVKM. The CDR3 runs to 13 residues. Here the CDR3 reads CAIGSGLNTEAFF. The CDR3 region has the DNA TGTGCCATCGGGTCGGGGTTGAACACTGAAGCTTTCTTT.

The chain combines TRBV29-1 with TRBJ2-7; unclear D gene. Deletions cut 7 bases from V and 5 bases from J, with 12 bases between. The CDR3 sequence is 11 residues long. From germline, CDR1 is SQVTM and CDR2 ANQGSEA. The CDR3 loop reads CSARTQHEQYF. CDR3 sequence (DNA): TGCAGCGCCCGGACCCAGCACGAGCAGTACTTC.

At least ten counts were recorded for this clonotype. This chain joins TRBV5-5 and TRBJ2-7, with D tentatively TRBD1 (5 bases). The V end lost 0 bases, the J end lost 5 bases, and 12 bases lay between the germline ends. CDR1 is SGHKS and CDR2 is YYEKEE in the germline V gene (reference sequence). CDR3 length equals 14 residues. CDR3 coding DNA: TGTGCCAGCAGCTTGGCCGCTGGCAGGGACGAGCAGTACTTC. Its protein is CASSLAAGRDEQYF.

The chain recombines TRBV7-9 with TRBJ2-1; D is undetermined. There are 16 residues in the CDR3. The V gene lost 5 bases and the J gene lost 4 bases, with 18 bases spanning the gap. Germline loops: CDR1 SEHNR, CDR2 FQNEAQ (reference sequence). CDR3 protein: CASSPPSADYYNEQFF. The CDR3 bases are TGTGCCAGCAGCCCCCCCTCGGCAGATTATTACAATGAGCAGTTCTTC. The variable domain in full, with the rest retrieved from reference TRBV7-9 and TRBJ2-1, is DTGVSQNPRHKITKRGQNVTFRCDPISEHNRLYWYRQTLGQGPEFLTYFQNEAQLEKSRLLSDRFSAERPKGSFSTLEIQRTEQGDSAMYLCASSPPSADYYNEQFFGPGTRLTVL.

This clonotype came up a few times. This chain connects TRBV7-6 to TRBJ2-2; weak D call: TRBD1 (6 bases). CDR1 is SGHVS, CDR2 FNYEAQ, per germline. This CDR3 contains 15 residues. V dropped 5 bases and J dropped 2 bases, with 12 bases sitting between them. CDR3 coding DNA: TGTGCCAGCAGCCTAGGGGGTCCTAACACCGGGGAGCTGTTTTTT. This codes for CASSLGGPNTGELFF.

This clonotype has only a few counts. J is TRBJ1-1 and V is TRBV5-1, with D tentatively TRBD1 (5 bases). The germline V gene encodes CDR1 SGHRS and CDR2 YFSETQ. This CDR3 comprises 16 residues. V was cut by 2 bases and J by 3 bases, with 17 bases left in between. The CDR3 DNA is TGCGCCAGCAGCTTAAACTCTGGCGGGACTGACACTGAAGCTTTCTTT. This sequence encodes CASSLNSGGTDTEAFF.

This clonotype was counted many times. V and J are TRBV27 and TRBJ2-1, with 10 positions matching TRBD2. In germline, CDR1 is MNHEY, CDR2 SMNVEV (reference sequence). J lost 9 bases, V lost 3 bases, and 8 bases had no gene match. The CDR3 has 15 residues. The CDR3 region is CASSFLALAGLEQFF. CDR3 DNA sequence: TGTGCCAGCAGTTTTCTGGCACTAGCGGGACTTGAGCAGTTCTTC.

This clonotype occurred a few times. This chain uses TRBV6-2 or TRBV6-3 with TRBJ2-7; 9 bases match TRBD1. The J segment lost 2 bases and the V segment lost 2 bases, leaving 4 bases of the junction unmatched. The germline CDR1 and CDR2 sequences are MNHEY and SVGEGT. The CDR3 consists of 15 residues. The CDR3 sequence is CASSYPDRGTYEQYF. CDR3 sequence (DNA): TGTGCCAGCAGTTACCCGGACAGGGGAACCTACGAGCAGTACTTC.

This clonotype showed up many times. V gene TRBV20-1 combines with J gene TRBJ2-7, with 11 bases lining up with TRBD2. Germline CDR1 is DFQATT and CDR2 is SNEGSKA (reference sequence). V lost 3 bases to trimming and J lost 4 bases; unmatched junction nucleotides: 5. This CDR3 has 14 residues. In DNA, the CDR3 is TGCAGTGCTAGTTCTACTAGCGGGAGTTACGAGCAGTACTTC. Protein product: CSASSTSGSYEQYF.

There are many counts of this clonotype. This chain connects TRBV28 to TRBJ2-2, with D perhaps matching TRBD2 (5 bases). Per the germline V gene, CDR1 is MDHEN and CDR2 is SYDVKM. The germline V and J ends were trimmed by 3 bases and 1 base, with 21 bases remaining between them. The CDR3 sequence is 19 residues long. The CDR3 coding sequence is TGTGCCAGCAGTTTCCCCGCTAGCCGCTCTTGGGGGAACACCGGGGAGCTGTTTTTT. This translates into CASSFPASRSWGNTGELFF. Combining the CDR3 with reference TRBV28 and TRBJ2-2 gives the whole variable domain DVKVTQSSRYLVKRTGEKVFLECVQDMDHENMFWYRQDPGLGLRLIYFSYDVKMKEKGDIPEGYSVSREKKERFSLILESASTNQTSMYLCASSFPASRSWGNTGELFFGEGSRLTVL.

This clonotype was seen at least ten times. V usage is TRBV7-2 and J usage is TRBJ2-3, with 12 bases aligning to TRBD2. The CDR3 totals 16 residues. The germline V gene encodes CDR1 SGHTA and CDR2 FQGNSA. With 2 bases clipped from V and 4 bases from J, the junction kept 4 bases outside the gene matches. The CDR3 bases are TGTGCCAGCAGCTTATGGGCTAGCGGGAGGGCAGATACGCAGTATTTT. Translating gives CASSLWASGRADTQYF.

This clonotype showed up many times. For the CDR3, the DNA is TGTGCCAGCAGCTTACACCCAAACACTGAAGCTTTCTTT. Translation: CASSLHPNTEAFF. The chain joins TRBV11-2 to TRBJ1-1; D is uncertain. The CDR3 consists of 13 residues. The V end was cut by 2 bases, the J end by 2 bases, with 6 bases between. From germline, CDR1 is SGHAT and CDR2 FQNNGV.

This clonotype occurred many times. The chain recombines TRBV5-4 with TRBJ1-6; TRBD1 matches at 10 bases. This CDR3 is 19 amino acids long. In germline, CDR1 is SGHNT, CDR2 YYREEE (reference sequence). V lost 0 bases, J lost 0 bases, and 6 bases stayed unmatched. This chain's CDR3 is CASSLGGTGASSYNSPLHF. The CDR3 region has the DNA TGTGCCAGCAGCTTGGGGGGGACAGGGGCGAGCTCCTATAATTCACCCCTCCACTTT.

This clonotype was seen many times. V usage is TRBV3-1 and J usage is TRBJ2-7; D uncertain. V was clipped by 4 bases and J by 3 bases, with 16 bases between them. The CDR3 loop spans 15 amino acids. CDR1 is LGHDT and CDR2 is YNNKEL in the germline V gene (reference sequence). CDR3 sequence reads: CASSRPSVGHYEQYF. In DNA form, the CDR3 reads TGTGCCAGCAGCCGTCCCTCAGTTGGGCACTACGAGCAGTACTTC.

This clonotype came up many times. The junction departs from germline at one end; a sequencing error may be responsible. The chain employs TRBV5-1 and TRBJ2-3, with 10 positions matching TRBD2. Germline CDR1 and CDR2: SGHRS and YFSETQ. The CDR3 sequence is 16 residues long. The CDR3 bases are TGCGCCAGCATCTTGGGATCGGGACTAGCGTCAGATACGCAGTATTTT. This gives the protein CASILGSGLASDTQYF.

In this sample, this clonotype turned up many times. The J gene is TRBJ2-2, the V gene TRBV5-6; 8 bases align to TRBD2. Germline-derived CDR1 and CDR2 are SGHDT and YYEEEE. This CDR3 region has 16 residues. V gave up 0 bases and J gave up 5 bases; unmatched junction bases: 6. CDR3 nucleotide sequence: TGTGCCAGCAGCTTGGCCGGACTAGCTCTTACCGGGGAGCTGTTTTTT. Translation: CASSLAGLALTGELFF. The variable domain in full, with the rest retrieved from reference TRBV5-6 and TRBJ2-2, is DAGVTQSPTHLIKTRGQQVTLRCSPKSGHDTVSWYQQALGQGPQFIFQYYEEEERQRGNFPDRFSGHQFPNYSSELNVNALLLGDSALYLCASSLAGLALTGELFFGEGSRLTVL.

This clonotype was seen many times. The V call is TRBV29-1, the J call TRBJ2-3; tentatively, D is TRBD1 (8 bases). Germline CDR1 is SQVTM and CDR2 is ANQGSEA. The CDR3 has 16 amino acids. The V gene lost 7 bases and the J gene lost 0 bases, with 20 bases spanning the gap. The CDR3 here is CSGTTGEGASTDTQYF. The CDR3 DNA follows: TGCAGCGGAACGACAGGGGAGGGGGCCAGCACAGATACGCAGTATTTT.

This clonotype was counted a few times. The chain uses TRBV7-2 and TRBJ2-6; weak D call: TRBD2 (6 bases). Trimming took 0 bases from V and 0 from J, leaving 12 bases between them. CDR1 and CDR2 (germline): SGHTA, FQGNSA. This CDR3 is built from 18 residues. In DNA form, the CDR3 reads TGTGCCAGCAGCTTAGCTGGGGGGTACCTCTCTGGGGCCAACGTCCTGACTTTC. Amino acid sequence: CASSLAGGYLSGANVLTF.

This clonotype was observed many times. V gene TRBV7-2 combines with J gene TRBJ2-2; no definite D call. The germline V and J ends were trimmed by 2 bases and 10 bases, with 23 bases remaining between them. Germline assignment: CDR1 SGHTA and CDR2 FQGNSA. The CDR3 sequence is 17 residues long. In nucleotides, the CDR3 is TGTGCCAGCAGCTTACCGATAGCCAGCCTCCTCCCCGCGGAGCTGTTTTTT. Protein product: CASSLPIASLLPAELFF.